The 14 T cell receptor beta chains below were found in one sample sequenced in a study of identical twins. MiXCR, run by TCRdb on the 5' RACE reads, gives a single entry per CDR3 protein. The sample lists about 280,000 distinct CDR3 sequences, 6.5% to 9.5% occurring once. The data also belong to a second study, concerning yellow fever vaccine responses in identical twins.

The material sequenced was memory (CD45RO+) T cells sorted from blood. These receptors originate from a woman aged 18 to 35 in good health.

In this sample, this clonotype turned up many times. V is TRBV20-1 and J is TRBJ1-4; 7 bases fit TRBD1. Germline loops: CDR1 DFQATT, CDR2 SNEGSKA (reference sequence). The trim removed 6 bases at V and 5 bases at J, leaving 3 bases unmatched. The CDR3 runs 12 residues. CDR3 in DNA: TGCAGTGCCCCGACAGGGAATGAAAAACTGTTTTTT. Its protein product is CSAPTGNEKLFF.

This clonotype was found a few times. The rearrangement joins TRBV6-2 or TRBV6-3 to TRBJ2-1; TRBD2 aligns across 9 bases. The CDR3 totals 13 residues. With V trimmed by 7 bases and J by 11 bases, 9 bases remained unmatched. Germline CDR1 and CDR2: MNHEY and SVGEGT. In DNA, the CDR3 is TGTGCCAGCAATCCAGGGACTAGCTCCAAGCAGTTCTTC. Amino acids: CASNPGTSSKQFF.

This clonotype has just a few counts. The chain is built from TRBV29-1 and TRBJ2-7; 9 bases are a match to TRBD1. The CDR3 has 14 residues. The germline gives CDR1 SQVTM, CDR2 ANQGSEA. After removal of 4 bases from V and 4 bases from J, the junction contained 8 bases not matched to a gene. Here the CDR3 DNA reads TGCAGCGTTGGCGACAGGGGGGGGAGGTACGAGCAGTACTTC. Its protein is CSVGDRGGRYEQYF.

This clonotype appeared a few times. This chain links TRBV27 with TRBJ2-7, with TRBD1 matching 12 bases. The CDR3 has 13 amino acids. V was pared by 7 bases and J by 4 bases, with 2 bases of the junction left unmatched. CDR1 and CDR2 from the germline V gene are MNHEY and SMNVEV (reference sequence). DNA of the CDR3: TGTGCCAGCACGGGACAGGGGGCGTACGAGCAGTACTTC. It specifies CASTGQGAYEQYF.

At least ten counts were recorded for this clonotype. V is TRBV28 and J is TRBJ1-2; D is possibly TRBD1 (5 bases). The CDR3 sequence is 13 residues long. The V gene lost 4 bases and the J gene lost 4 bases, with 10 bases spanning the gap. Germline CDR1 reads MDHEN; CDR2 reads SYDVKM. CDR3 sequence: CASSSDTRYGYTF. For the CDR3, the DNA is TGTGCCAGCAGTTCGGACACCCGCTATGGCTACACCTTC.

The V gene is TRBV5-1, the J gene TRBJ2-1, with a possible D match to TRBD2 (7 bases). V lost 0 bases and J lost 2, with 12 bases in between. From germline, CDR1 is SGHRS and CDR2 YFSETQ. This CDR3 is built from 16 residues. The CDR3 DNA sequence: TGCGCCAGCAGCTTGGTTGGGGGGGGCCCCTACAATGAGCAGTTCTTC. Its translation: CASSLVGGGPYNEQFF.

This clonotype was picked up many times. This sequence joins TRBV12-3 or TRBV12-4 and TRBJ1-4; D ambiguous. Deletions cut 6 bases from V and 8 bases from J, with 10 bases between. The CDR3 consists of 12 residues. The DNA of the CDR3 is TGTGCCAGCAGACCCCTCGGGGAAAAACTGTTTTTT. It translates to CASRPLGEKLFF.

This clonotype came up many times. The chain links TRBV7-3 to TRBJ2-5, with a possible D match to TRBD2 (5 bases). Trimming shortened V by 0 bases and J by 6 bases, and 8 bases separated the two germline ends. CDR1 is SGHTA and CDR2 is FQGTGA in the germline V gene. The CDR3 covers 13 residues. The CDR3, as DNA: TGTGCCAGCAGCTTAACGAGGGAACAGACCCAGTACTTC. This encodes CASSLTREQTQYF.

This clonotype was seen a handful of times. V gene TRBV5-6 combines with J gene TRBJ1-4; unclear D gene. Germline V gives CDR1 SGHDT, CDR2 YYEEEE. CDR3 length equals 15 residues. V was pared by 4 bases and J by 0 bases, with 10 bases between. The CDR3 protein is CASSRRRATNEKLFF. The CDR3, as DNA: TGTGCCAGCAGCAGAAGAAGGGCAACTAATGAAAAACTGTTTTTT. Drawing the rest from reference TRBV5-6 and TRBJ1-4, the complete variable domain is DAGVTQSPTHLIKTRGQQVTLRCSPKSGHDTVSWYQQALGQGPQFIFQYYEEEERQRGNFPDRFSGHQFPNYSSELNVNALLLGDSALYLCASSRRRATNEKLFFGSGTQLSVL.

This clonotype was counted many times. J is TRBJ1-6 and V is TRBV12-3 or TRBV12-4; TRBD1 might be the D (5 bases). The CDR3 runs to 14 residues. Trimming pared 5 bases from V and 9 bases from J, leaving 14 bases between. CDR3 in DNA: TGTGCCAGCAGTGGGGGAGGGGTTGGTTCACCCCTCCACTTT. Protein sequence: CASSGGGVGSPLHF.

This clonotype has ten or more counts. The rearrangement uses TRBV28 and TRBJ1-1; D unresolved. Germline V CDR1 and CDR2: MDHEN, SYDVKM. Between the trimmed V and J ends, which lost 8 bases and 0 bases, there was a span of 13 bases. The CDR3 runs 14 residues. The CDR3 reads CASGKRRLNTEAFF. Written as DNA, the CDR3 is TGTGCCAGCGGAAAACGGCGCCTGAACACTGAAGCTTTCTTT.

This clonotype was seen more than once but under ten times. The rearrangement links TRBV20-1 to TRBJ1-2; D is possibly TRBD1 (6 bases). Germline V lookup: CDR1 DFQATT, CDR2 SNEGSKA (reference sequence). This CDR3 comprises 13 residues. V was trimmed by 3 bases and J by 4 bases, leaving 12 bases between them. The CDR3 sequence: CSARGHTVYGYTF. The DNA of the CDR3 is TGCAGTGCTAGGGGACATACCGTCTATGGCTACACCTTC.

As concerns this clonotype: One junction end does not reproduce the germline sequence, and a read error may be involved. The chain employs TRBV20-1 and TRBJ2-1, with D tentatively TRBD2 (5 bases). The germline V gene encodes CDR1 DFQATT and CDR2 SNEGSKA (reference sequence). The CDR3 spans 13 residues. CDR3 residues: CSARDWGTSEKFF. CDR3 bases: TGCAGTGCTAGAGATTGGGGTACTAGTGAGAAGTTCTTC.

This clonotype has at least ten counts. The chain carries TRBV12-3 or TRBV12-4 and TRBJ2-3; TRBD2 matches 7 bases. V was clipped by 1 base and J by 0 bases; unmatched bases: 1. The CDR3 sequence is 15 residues long. The DNA of the CDR3 is TGTGCCAGCAGTTTAGTGGGAGGGAGCACAGATACGCAGTATTTT. Protein product: CASSLVGGSTDTQYF.